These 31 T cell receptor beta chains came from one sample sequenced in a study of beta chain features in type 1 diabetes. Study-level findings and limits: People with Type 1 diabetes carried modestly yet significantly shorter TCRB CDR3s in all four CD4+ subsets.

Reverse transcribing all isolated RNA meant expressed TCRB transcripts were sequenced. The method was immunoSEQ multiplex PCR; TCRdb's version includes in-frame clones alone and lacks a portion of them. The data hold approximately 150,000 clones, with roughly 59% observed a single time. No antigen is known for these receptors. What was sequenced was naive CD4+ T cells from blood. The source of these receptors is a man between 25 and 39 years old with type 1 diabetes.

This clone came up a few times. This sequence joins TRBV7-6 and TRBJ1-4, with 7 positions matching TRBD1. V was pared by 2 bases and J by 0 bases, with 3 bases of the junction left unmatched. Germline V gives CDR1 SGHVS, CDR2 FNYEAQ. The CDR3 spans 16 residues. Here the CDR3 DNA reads TGTGCCAGCAGCTTACGTGGGACAGCAACTAATGAAAAACTGTTTTTT. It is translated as CASSLRGTATNEKLFF.

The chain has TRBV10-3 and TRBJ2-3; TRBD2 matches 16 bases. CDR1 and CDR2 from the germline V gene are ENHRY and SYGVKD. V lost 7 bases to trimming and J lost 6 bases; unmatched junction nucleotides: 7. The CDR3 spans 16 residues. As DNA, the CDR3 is TGTGCCATCACGCCCGGGACTAGCGGGGGGGCGGATACGCAGTATTTT. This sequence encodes CAITPGTSGGADTQYF.

This CDR3 reads CAWNRPGHWIQPQHF. CDR3 in DNA: TGTGCCTGGAACCGTCCGGGACATTGGATTCAGCCCCAGCATTTT. The chain links TRBV30 to TRBJ1-5, with a weak D call TRBD1 (6 bases). The CDR3 sequence is 15 residues long. Trimming removed 4 bases from V and 6 bases from J, with 19 bases in between. CDR1 is GTSNPN, CDR2 SVGIG, per germline (reference sequence).

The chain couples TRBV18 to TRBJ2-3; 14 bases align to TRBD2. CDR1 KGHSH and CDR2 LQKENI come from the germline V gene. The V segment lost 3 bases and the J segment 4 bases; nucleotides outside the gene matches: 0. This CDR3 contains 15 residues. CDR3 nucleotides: TGTGCCAGCTCACCGGGACTAGCGGGGGCAGATACGCAGTATTTT. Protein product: CASSPGLAGADTQYF. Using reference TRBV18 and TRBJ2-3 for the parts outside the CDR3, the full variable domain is NAGVMQNPRHLVRRRGQEARLRCSPMKGHSHVYWYRQLPEEGLKFMVYLQKENIIDESGMPKERFSAEFPKEGPSILRIQQVVRGDSAAYFCASSPGLAGADTQYFGPGTRLTVL.

CDR3 nucleotide sequence: TGTGCCAGCAGTTTGTTGGAAGGAGTTAAGCAGTACTTC. It specifies CASSLLEGVKQYF. The genes are TRBV28 and TRBJ2-7; D unresolved. The germline V gene encodes CDR1 MDHEN and CDR2 SYDVKM. The CDR3 length is 13 residues. Trimming shortened V by 3 bases and J by 8 bases, and 14 bases separated the two germline ends.

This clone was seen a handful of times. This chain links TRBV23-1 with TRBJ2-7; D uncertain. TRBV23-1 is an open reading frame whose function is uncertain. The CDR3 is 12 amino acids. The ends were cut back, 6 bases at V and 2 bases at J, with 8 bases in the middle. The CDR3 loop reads CASRREPYEQYF. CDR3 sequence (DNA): TGCGCCAGCAGGCGCGAGCCCTACGAGCAGTACTTC.

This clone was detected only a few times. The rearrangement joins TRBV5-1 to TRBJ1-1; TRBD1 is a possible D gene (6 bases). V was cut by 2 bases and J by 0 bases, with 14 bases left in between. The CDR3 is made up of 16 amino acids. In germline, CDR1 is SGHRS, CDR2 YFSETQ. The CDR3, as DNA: TGCGCCAGCAGCTTCGGACGAACAGGGTTGAACACTGAAGCTTTCTTT. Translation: CASSFGRTGLNTEAFF.

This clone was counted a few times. DNA for the CDR3: TGCAGCGTTGCCCGGACAGCGAACACTGAAGCTTTCTTT. Its protein is CSVARTANTEAFF. The chain carries TRBV29-1 and TRBJ1-1; perhaps TRBD1 as D (6 bases). Germline V gene sequence: CDR1 SQVTM, CDR2 ANQGSEA. V was shortened by 4 bases and J by 1 base, with 10 bases between the two germline ends. This CDR3 has 13 amino acids.

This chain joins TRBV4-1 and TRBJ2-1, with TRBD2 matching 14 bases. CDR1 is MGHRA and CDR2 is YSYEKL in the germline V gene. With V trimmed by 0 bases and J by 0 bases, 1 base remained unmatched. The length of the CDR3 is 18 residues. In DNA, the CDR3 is TGCGCCAGCAGCCAAGAAGGACTAGCGGGGGGCTCCTACAATGAGCAGTTCTTC. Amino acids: CASSQEGLAGGSYNEQFF.

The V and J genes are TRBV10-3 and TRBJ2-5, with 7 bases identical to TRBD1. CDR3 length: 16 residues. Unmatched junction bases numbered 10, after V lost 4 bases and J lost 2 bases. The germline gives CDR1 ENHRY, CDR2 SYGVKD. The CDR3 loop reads CAISAGRGKSQETQYF. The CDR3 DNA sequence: TGTGCCATCAGTGCCGGCAGGGGGAAGTCTCAAGAGACCCAGTACTTC.

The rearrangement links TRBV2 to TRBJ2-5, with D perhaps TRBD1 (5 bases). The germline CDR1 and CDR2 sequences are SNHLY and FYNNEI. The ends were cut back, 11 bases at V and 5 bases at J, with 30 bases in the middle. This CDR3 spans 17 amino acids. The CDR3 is CAGSKRLGPRNRETQYF. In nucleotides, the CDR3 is TGTGCCGGCTCAAAAAGGTTAGGACCTCGGAACAGGGAGACCCAGTACTTC. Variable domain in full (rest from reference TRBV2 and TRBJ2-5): EPEVTQTPSHQVTQMGQEVILRCVPISNHLYFYWYRQILGQKVEFLVSFYNNEISEKSEIFDDQFSVERPDGSNFTLKIRSTKLEDSAMYFCAGSKRLGPRNRETQYFGPGTRLLVL.

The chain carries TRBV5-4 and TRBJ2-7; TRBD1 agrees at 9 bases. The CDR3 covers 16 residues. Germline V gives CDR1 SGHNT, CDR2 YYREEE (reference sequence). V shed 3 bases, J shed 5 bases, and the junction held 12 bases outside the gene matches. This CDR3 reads CASSSGRDRVLHEQYF. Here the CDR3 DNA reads TGTGCCAGCAGCTCGGGGCGGGACAGGGTCTTGCACGAGCAGTACTTC.

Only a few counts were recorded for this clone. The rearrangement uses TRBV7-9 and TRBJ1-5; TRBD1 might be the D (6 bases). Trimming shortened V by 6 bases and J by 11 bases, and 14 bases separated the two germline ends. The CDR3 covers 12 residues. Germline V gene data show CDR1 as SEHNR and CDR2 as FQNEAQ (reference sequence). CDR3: CASSSGGSAQHF. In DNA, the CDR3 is TGTGCCAGCAGTTCCGGGGGCTCGGCCCAGCATTTT. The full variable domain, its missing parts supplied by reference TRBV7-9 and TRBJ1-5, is DTGVSQNPRHKITKRGQNVTFRCDPISEHNRLYWYRQTLGQGPEFLTYFQNEAQLEKSRLLSDRFSAERPKGSFSTLEIQRTEQGDSAMYLCASSSGGSAQHFGDGTRLSIL.

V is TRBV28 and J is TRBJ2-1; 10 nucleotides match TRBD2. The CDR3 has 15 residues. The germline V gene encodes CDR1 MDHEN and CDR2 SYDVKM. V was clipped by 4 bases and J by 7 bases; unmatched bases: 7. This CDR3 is CASSSPSGGANEQFF. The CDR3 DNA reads TGTGCCAGCAGTTCCCCGAGCGGGGGGGCAAATGAGCAGTTCTTC.

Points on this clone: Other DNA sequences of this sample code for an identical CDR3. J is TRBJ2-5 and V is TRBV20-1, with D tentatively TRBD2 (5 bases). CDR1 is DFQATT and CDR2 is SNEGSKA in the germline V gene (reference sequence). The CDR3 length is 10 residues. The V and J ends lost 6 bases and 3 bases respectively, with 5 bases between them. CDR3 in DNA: TGCAGTGCGAGGGAAGAGACCCAGTACTTC. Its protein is CSAREETQYF.

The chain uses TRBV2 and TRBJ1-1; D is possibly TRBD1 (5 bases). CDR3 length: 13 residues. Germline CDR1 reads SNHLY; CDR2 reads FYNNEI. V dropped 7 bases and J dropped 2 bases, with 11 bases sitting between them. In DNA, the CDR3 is TGTGCCAGCACGAGACAGAGTAACACTGAAGCTTTCTTT. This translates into CASTRQSNTEAFF.

CDR3 nucleotides: TGTGCCAGCAGCTTAGTAGCGGCAACTGGCGCAGATACGCAGTATTTT. Protein sequence: CASSLVAATGADTQYF. The chain joins TRBV7-2 to TRBJ2-3, with D perhaps TRBD2 (6 bases). CDR1 SGHTA and CDR2 FQGNSA come from the germline V gene. V was clipped by 1 base and J by 4 bases, with 15 bases between them. CDR3 length equals 16 residues.

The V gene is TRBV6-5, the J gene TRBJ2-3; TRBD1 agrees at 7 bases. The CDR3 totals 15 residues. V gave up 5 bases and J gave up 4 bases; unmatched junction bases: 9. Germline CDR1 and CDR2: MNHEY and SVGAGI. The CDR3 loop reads CASSRPGDRADTQYF. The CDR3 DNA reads TGTGCCAGCAGTCGCCCTGGCGACAGGGCAGATACGCAGTATTTT.

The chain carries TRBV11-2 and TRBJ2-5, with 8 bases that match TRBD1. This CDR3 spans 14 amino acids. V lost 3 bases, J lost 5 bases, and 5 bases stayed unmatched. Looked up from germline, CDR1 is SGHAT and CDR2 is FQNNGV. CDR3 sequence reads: CASSFRSGGETQYF. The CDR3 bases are TGTGCCAGCAGCTTCAGGTCAGGGGGCGAGACCCAGTACTTC. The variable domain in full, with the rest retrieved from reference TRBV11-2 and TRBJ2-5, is EAGVAQSPRYKIIEKRQSVAFWCNPISGHATLYWYQQILGQGPKLLIQFQNNGVVDDSQLPKDRFSAERLKGVDSTLKIQPAKLEDSAVYLCASSFRSGGETQYFGPGTRLLVL.

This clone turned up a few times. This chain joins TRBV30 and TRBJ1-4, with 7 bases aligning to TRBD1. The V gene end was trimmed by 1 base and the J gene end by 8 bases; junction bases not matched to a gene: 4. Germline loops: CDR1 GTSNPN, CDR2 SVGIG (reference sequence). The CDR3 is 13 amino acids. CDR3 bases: TGTGCCTGGAGTGGGACAGGAGTAGAAAAACTGTTTTTT. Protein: CAWSGTGVEKLFF. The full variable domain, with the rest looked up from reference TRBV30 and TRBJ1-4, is SQTIHQWPATLVQPVGSPLSLECTVEGTSNPNLYWYRQAAGRGLQLLFYSVGIGQISSEVPQNLSASRPQDRQFILSSKKLLLSDSGFYLCAWSGTGVEKLFFGSGTQLSVL.

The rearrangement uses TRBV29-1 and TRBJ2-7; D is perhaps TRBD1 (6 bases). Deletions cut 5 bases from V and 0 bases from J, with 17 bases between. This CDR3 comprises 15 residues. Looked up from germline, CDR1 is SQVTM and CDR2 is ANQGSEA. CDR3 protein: CSVNSGQSFSYEQYF. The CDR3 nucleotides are TGCAGCGTTAACTCTGGACAGTCCTTCTCCTACGAGCAGTACTTC.

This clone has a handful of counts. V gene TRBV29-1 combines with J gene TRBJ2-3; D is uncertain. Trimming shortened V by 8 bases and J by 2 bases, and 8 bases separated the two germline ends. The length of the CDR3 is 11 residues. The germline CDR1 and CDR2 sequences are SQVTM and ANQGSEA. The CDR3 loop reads CSSINTDTQYF. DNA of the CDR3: TGCAGCAGCATTAACACAGATACGCAGTATTTT.

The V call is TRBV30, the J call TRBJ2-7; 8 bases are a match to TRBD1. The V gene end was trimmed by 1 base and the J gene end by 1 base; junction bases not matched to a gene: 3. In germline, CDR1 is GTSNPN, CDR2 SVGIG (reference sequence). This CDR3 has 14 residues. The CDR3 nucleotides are TGTGCCTGGAGTGGGACAGGGCCATCCTACGAGCAGTACTTC. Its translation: CAWSGTGPSYEQYF.

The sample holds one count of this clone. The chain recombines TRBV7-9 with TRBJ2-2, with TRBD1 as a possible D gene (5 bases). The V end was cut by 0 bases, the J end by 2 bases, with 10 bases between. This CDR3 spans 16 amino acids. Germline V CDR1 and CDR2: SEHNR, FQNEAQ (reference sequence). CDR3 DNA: TGTGCCAGCAGCTTAGCTACAGGATACAACACCGGGGAGCTGTTTTTT. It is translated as CASSLATGYNTGELFF.

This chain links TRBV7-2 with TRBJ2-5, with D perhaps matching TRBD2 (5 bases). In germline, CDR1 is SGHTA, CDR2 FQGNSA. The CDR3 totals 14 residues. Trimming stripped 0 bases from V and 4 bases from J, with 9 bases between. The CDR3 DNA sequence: TGTGCCAGCAGCTTAGCGAGGCTAGCAGAGACCCAGTACTTC. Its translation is CASSLARLAETQYF.

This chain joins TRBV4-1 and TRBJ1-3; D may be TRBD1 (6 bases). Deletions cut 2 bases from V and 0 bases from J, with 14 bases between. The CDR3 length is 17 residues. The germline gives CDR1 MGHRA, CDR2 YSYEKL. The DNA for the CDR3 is TGCGCCAGCAGCCAACCTCGGACAGAAAACTCTGGAAACACCATATATTTT. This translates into CASSQPRTENSGNTIYF.

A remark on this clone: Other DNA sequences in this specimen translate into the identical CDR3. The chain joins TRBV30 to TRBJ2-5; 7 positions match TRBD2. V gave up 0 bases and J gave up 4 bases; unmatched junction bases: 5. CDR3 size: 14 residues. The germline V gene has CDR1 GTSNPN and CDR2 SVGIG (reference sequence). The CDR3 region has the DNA TGTGCCTGGAGTGTCCGGGGCGGGGGAGAGACCCAGTACTTC. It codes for CAWSVRGGGETQYF. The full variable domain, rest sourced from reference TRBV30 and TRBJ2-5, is SQTIHQWPATLVQPVGSPLSLECTVEGTSNPNLYWYRQAAGRGLQLLFYSVGIGQISSEVPQNLSASRPQDRQFILSSKKLLLSDSGFYLCAWSVRGGGETQYFGPGTRLLVL.

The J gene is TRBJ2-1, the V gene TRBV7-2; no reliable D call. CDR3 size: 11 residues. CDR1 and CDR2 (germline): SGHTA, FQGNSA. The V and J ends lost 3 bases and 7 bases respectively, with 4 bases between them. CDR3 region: CASSFTNEQFF. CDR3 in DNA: TGTGCCAGCAGCTTTACGAATGAGCAGTTCTTC.

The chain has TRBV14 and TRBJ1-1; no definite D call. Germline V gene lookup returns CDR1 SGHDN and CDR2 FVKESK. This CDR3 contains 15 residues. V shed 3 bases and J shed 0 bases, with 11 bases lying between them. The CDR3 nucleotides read TGTGCCAGCAGCCAGTATCGGGGTCTGAACACTGAAGCTTTCTTT. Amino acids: CASSQYRGLNTEAFF.

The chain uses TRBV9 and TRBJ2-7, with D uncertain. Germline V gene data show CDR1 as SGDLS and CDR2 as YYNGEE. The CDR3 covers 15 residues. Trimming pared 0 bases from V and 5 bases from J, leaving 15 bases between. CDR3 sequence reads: CASSVVPSFENEQYF. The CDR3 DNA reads TGTGCCAGCAGCGTAGTGCCTAGTTTCGAGAACGAGCAGTACTTC.

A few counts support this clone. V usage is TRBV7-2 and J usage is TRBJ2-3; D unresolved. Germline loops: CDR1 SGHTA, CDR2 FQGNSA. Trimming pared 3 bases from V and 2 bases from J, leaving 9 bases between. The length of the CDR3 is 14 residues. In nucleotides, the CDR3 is TGTGCCAGCAGCTTTCTTCGCGACACAGATACGCAGTATTTT. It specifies CASSFLRDTDTQYF.